Listed below are T cell receptor beta chains from one sample, sequenced in a study of T-cell reconstitution after alpha-beta-depleted transplantation in children. TCRdb re-called the PCR reads with MiXCR, one entry per CDR3 protein. Of approximately 400,000 distinct CDR3 sequences listed, approximately 10% are singletons. The sequencing used PBMCs from the stem cell graft donor, collected from the stem cell graft. The origin of the receptors is a human donor who donated a stem cell graft to a child with acute myeloid leukemia. The CDR3 runs from the conserved cysteine through the conserved F or W. D genes are given only for firm matches. Size values are once, few and many counts, or a class for expanded clones, and some rows have none.

abundance | j_gene | v_gene | len | d_gene | CDR3nt | CDR3aa
few | TRBJ2-5 | TRBV3-1 | 15 | TRBD2 | TGTGCCAGCAGCCAACGGGGGGGGTCTCAAGAGACCCAGTACTTC | CASSQRGGSQETQYF
. | TRBJ1-5 | TRBV25-1 | 14 | . | TGTGCCAGCAGTGATGCAGGGTTGAATCAGCCCCAGCATTTT | CASSDAGLNQPQHF
many | TRBJ2-7 | TRBV5-6 | 12 | . | TGTGCCAGCAGCGGAGGGGGGAACGAGCAGTACTTC | CASSGGGNEQYF
. | TRBJ2-1 | TRBV5-1 | 13 | . | TGCGCCAGCAGCTGGAGGGGGACTTATGAGCAGTTCTTC | CASSWRGTYEQFF
. | TRBJ2-2 | TRBV9 | 12 | . | TGTGCCAGCAGCGCGCGGAATGAGGAGCTGTTTTTT | CASSARNEELFF
few | TRBJ2-7 | TRBV9 | 15 | . | TGTGCCAGCAGCCCTGGGACTTACCTCTCCTACGAGCAGTACTTC | CASSPGTYLSYEQYF
. | TRBJ1-3 | TRBV20-1 | 14 | . | TGCGCACGTAAACACCCGAGCTCTGGAAACACCATATATTTT | CARKHPSSGNTIYF
. | TRBJ1-5 | TRBV29-1 | 13 | TRBD1 | TGCAGCGTAGGACAGGGTAGGGAACAGCCCCAGCATTTT | CSVGQGREQPQHF
few | TRBJ2-1 | TRBV5-1 | 16 | TRBD1 | TGCGCCAGCAGCATGTTTCCGGGACAGGGATACAATGAGCAGTTCTTC | CASSMFPGQGYNEQFF
few | TRBJ2-3 | TRBV5-5 | 13 | TRBD1 | TGTGCCAGCAGCACCGACAGGGCAGATACGCAGTATTTT | CASSTDRADTQYF
many | TRBJ2-5 | TRBV4-2 | 14 | . | TGTGCCAGCAGCCAAGATTTTCGGGACGGGACCCAGTACTTC | CASSQDFRDGTQYF
. | TRBJ2-5 | TRBV20-1 | 17 | TRBD2 | TGCAGTGCTAGAGATAAGGGATTAGCGGGGCTCCAAGAGACCCAGTACTTC | CSARDKGLAGLQETQYF
. | TRBJ2-6 | TRBV4-2 | 16 | . | TGTGCCAGCAGCCAAGGGGGTCGCTCTGGGGCCAACGTCCTGACTTTC | CASSQGGRSGANVLTF
. | TRBJ1-1 | TRBV5-1 | 15 | . | TGCGCCAGCAGCTTGTTCGGACAGATGAACACTGAAGCTTTCTTT | CASSLFGQMNTEAFF
few | TRBJ1-6 | TRBV6-5 | 12 | . | TGTGCCACTCAGGGTAGGGGATCACCCCTCCACTTT | CATQGRGSPLHF
. | TRBJ1-6 | TRBV6-5 | 12 | . | TGTGCCAGCAGTTCACAGGATTCACCCCTCCACTTT | CASSSQDSPLHF
. | TRBJ2-5 | TRBV4-2 | 17 | TRBD1 | TGTGCCAGCAGCCAGGCCGGGACAGGGAGCCTCTCGGAGACCCAGTACTTC | CASSQAGTGSLSETQYF